This T cell receptor beta chain was captured in a study of blood T cell repertoires in COVID-19 (TCRdb year 2020). Regarding the research as a whole: Samples from collaborators originated in the United States, Italy and Spain and spanned both the acute and convalescent phases of COVID-19. A freely available public database, intended as a resource for researchers studying the immune response to SARS-CoV-2, is where the repertoires were released. The material from the prospective study consisted of cDNA or gDNA derived from T cells, B-cell-depleted T cells, or PBMCs. The dataset comprised deeply sampled blood TCRbeta repertoires from subjects exposed to, actively infected with, or recovered from COVID-19. Nearly every sample came with metadata listing a de-identified subject ID, COVID-19 status, age in years and sex. HLA class I and class II types, where available, came from metadata supplied by the sample provider rather than from assay-based typing. The samples were drawn from the first 160 participants of the ongoing ImmuneRACE study and from 950 to 1,500 subjects provided by 6 global collaborators. Beyond this particular receptor, the publication reports: The amount of clinical and demographic metadata varied by source and participant and was provided uncurated.

A second Seattle source provided samples from volunteer blood donors who had recovered from COVID-19. Whole blood was collected in K2EDTA tubes by collaborating institutions according to the institutions' own protocols. For TCRbeta analysis, collaborator samples were shipped as frozen whole blood, as isolated PBMCs, or as DNA extracted from either sample type. The count of this clone is one. No antigen is known for it. Base qualities are not at hand, and no much larger clone is one base apart. TCRbeta CDR3 regions were amplified from genomic DNA using the immunoSEQ Assay, a bias-controlled multiplex PCR. The paper's processing steps were these. The number of nucleated cells in each sample was estimated by amplification of reference gene primers within the assay. Sequence reads were collapsed and filtered to measure the absolute abundance of every unique TCRbeta CDR3 rearrangement. For each sample, productive Simpson clonality was calculated by taking the square root of Simpson's diversity index across productive rearrangements. TCRdb limited this immuneACCESS table to in-frame rearrangements with V and J called. A share of clones is missing; checked studies link under half to unresolved V genes, and the rest is unexplained. The V and J calls and the clone size are those of that table, but D and trimming were determined from the DNA. This sample lists 200,000 to 250,000 clones; roughly 85% were detected once. 2.2% of the sample comes from the top ten.

The clonotype originates from a man aged 25 to 40 who had recovered from COVID-19. The sequenced material came from peripheral blood.

The CDR3: CASAAWSPPWMVQYF. Here is the DNA: TGTGCCAGCGCCGCCTGGAGCCCCCCCTGGATGGTGCAGTATTTT. The chain links TRBV6-5 with TRBJ2-3, with the D gene not confidently named. For CDR1 and CDR2, the germline V gene lists MNHEY and SVGAGI. The CDR3 numbers 15 residues from cysteine through phenylalanine. The read is trimmed to its CDR3 DNA, 45 bases read in frame from base 1. The junction shows trimming of 8 bases on V and 11 bases on J, plus 26 bases between the germline ends.